These 29 T cell receptor beta chains were sequenced from one sample in a study of CD8 T cells in Susac syndrome. An input of about 0.45 to 1 ug of RNA was subjected to reverse transcription using random hexamers. TCRdb processed the immunoSEQ multiplex PCR reads anew with MiXCR; each CDR3 protein has one entry. The sample has 160,000 or so distinct CDR3 sequences; approximately 95% are singletons. Sequencing was carried out using CD4+ T cells from PBMCs. Receptors originate from a human donor with Susac syndrome.

The chain links TRBV29-1 to TRBJ2-7; no clear D. Germline lookup yields CDR1 SQVTM and CDR2 ANQGSEA. Trimming took 4 bases from V and 10 from J, leaving 14 bases between them. The CDR3 is 11 residues long. CDR3 sequence (DNA): TGCAGCGTTGTCCTTAATACGCGTCAGTACTTC. Amino acids: CSVVLNTRQYF.

V and J are TRBV3-1 and TRBJ2-1; D remains ambiguous. This CDR3 has 13 amino acids. V gave up 4 bases and J gave up 10 bases, with 14 bases separating them. Germline CDR1 is LGHDT and CDR2 is YNNKEL (reference sequence). CDR3 loop: CASSPTRKGEQFF. CDR3 in DNA: TGTGCCAGCAGCCCTACCAGGAAGGGAGAGCAGTTCTTC.

V is TRBV9 and J is TRBJ2-5; TRBD2 matches at 10 bases. V was clipped by 2 bases and J by 3 bases; unmatched bases: 4. Per germline, CDR1 SGDLS and CDR2 YYNGEE. The CDR3 has 15 amino acids. The DNA of the CDR3 is TGTGCCAGCAGCGTGCGAGCGGGGGGGAAAGAGACCCAGTACTTC. Amino acid sequence: CASSVRAGGKETQYF.

This clonotype was seen a handful of times. This sequence joins TRBV5-1 and TRBJ2-7; D not resolved. Trimming took 4 bases from V and 5 from J, leaving 13 bases between them. The CDR3 covers 13 residues. Germline V CDR1 and CDR2: SGHRS, YFSETQ. The CDR3 DNA is TGCGCCAGCAGCCCGAGTTCGTTGCACGAGCAGTACTTC. Protein product: CASSPSSLHEQYF.

V is TRBV9 and J is TRBJ2-6; 9 bases are shared with TRBD1. The ends lost 3 bases at V and 2 bases at J; junction bases unmatched: 3. Germline V gives CDR1 SGDLS, CDR2 YYNGEE. This CDR3 is built from 16 residues. The CDR3 is CASSEGDRAGANVLTF. In DNA, the CDR3 is TGTGCCAGCAGCGAGGGGGACAGGGCTGGGGCCAACGTCCTGACTTTC.

The CDR3 nucleotides are TGTGCCAGCAGCTTGACCGATGGCGATACGCAGTATTTT. Amino acid sequence: CASSLTDGDTQYF. The chain recombines TRBV9 with TRBJ2-3; no reliable D call. Trimming took 4 bases from V and 6 from J, leaving 12 bases between them. CDR1 SGDLS and CDR2 YYNGEE come from the germline V gene. The CDR3 is 13 residues long.

The chain recombines TRBV6-5 with TRBJ2-7, with D possibly matching TRBD2 (5 bases). The CDR3 covers 14 residues. The V and J ends lost 6 bases and 0 bases respectively, with 12 bases between them. Germline CDR1 and CDR2: MNHEY and SVGAGI. In nucleotides, the CDR3 is TGTGCCAGCAGGTTCTCCGGGAACTCCTACGAGCAGTACTTC. Protein: CASRFSGNSYEQYF.

J is TRBJ2-5 and V is TRBV20-1; TRBD2 aligns across 8 bases. Germline CDR1 reads DFQATT; CDR2 reads SNEGSKA (reference sequence). J gave up 4 bases and V 2 bases, and 9 bases lay outside the gene matches. This CDR3 is 15 amino acids long. Written as DNA, the CDR3 is TGCAGTGCTAGATCTCTCGGGGGGGCCTTAGAGACCCAGTACTTC. It codes for CSARSLGGALETQYF.

CDR3: CASSLSLDRRQTQYF. Written as DNA, the CDR3 is TGTGCCAGTAGTCTATCTCTGGACAGAAGGCAGACCCAGTACTTC. The chain joins TRBV19 to TRBJ2-5; D is perhaps TRBD1 (6 bases). The germline V gene encodes CDR1 LNHDA and CDR2 SQIVND (reference sequence). V lost 5 bases to trimming and J lost 6 bases, with 19 bases between them. This CDR3 has 15 residues.

The J gene is TRBJ1-4, the V gene TRBV14; TRBD1 matches at 7 bases. There are 15 residues in the CDR3. Germline V gene data show CDR1 as SGHDN and CDR2 as FVKESK. The V and J ends lost 5 bases and 1 base, in that order; junction bases with no gene match: 4. CDR3 in DNA: TGTGCCAGCAGCGGGGGGACAGTAACTAATGAAAAACTGTTTTTT. It yields the protein CASSGGTVTNEKLFF. Full variable domain (outside the CDR3, taken from reference TRBV14 and TRBJ1-4): EAGVTQFPSHSVIEKGQTVTLRCDPISGHDNLYWYRRVMGKEIKFLLHFVKESKQDESGMPNNRFLAERTGGTYSTLKVQPAELEDSGVYFCASSGGTVTNEKLFFGSGTQLSVL.

The chain has TRBV2 and TRBJ1-6; D gene ambiguous. The CDR3 runs to 14 residues. Deletions cut 7 bases from V and 6 bases from J, with 13 bases between. Germline V CDR1 and CDR2: SNHLY, FYNNEI. CDR3 DNA sequence: TGTGCCAGCACCCGGGATAAAGTTAATTCACCCCTCCACTTT. Amino acids: CASTRDKVNSPLHF.

As for this clonotype: At one end, the junction sequence differs from germline, possibly due to a read error. The V call is TRBV4-3, the J call TRBJ2-3, with 7 bases lining up with TRBD2. The CDR3 contains 17 residues. CDR1 LGHNA and CDR2 YSLEER come from the germline V gene. The CDR3 DNA follows: TGCGCCAGCAGCCAAGATCGAGGGGACTATGTGGCAGATGCGCAGTATTTT. This encodes CASSQDRGDYVADAQYF.

The chain has TRBV5-1 and TRBJ2-7, with D unclear. This CDR3 is 13 amino acids long. V lost 2 bases and J lost 1, with 7 bases in between. CDR1 is SGHRS, CDR2 YFSETQ, per germline. In nucleotides, the CDR3 is TGCGCCAGCAGCTTATGGGAATCCTACGAGCAGTACTTC. This gives the protein CASSLWESYEQYF. The entire variable domain, with the rest obtained from reference TRBV5-1 and TRBJ2-7, is as follows: KAGVTQTPRYLIKTRGQQVTLSCSPISGHRSVSWYQQTPGQGLQFLFEYFSETQRNKGNFPGRFSGRQFSNSRSEMNVSTLELGDSALYLCASSLWESYEQYFGPGTRLTVT.

This clonotype has just one count. The chain joins TRBV4-1 to TRBJ2-2; TRBD2 aligns across 7 bases. V shed 0 bases, J shed 3 bases, and the junction held 16 bases outside the gene matches. CDR3 length equals 20 residues. CDR1 is MGHRA and CDR2 is YSYEKL in the germline V gene. In DNA form, the CDR3 reads TGCGCCAGCAGCCAAGATCCGGGGGGTCGGCGGTTTTCATACACCGGGGAGCTGTTTTTT. Translation gives CASSQDPGGRRFSYTGELFF.

V is TRBV29-1 and J is TRBJ2-4; D gene ambiguous. This CDR3 is 11 amino acids long. The germline V and J ends were trimmed by 3 bases and 8 bases, with 8 bases remaining between them. Germline V gives CDR1 SQVTM, CDR2 ANQGSEA. CDR3 sequence (DNA): TGCAGCGTTGAGGCGACGGACATTCAGTACTTC. This encodes CSVEATDIQYF.

This rearrangement joins TRBV5-1 to TRBJ1-2, with 9 bases that match TRBD1. The V and J ends lost 0 bases and 7 bases, in that order; junction bases with no gene match: 16. The CDR3 runs 18 residues. Germline CDR1 SGHRS, CDR2 YFSETQ. The CDR3 DNA sequence: TGCGCCAGCAGCTTGGCCCGTATGTCCCGGGACAGGGATGGTGGCTACACCTTC. It encodes CASSLARMSRDRDGGYTF.

V and J are TRBV20-1 and TRBJ1-2; 7 positions agree with TRBD1. The junction had 8 bases not matched to a gene; V was cut back by 4 bases and J by 6 bases. The CDR3 is 13 residues long. CDR1 DFQATT and CDR2 SNEGSKA come from the germline V gene (reference sequence). As DNA, the CDR3 is TGCAGTGCTAATACGGGACAGACAAATGGCTACACCTTC. As protein: CSANTGQTNGYTF.

V is TRBV12-3 or TRBV12-4 and J is TRBJ2-1; 15 bases agree with TRBD2. The CDR3 totals 14 residues. Trimming removed 7 bases from V and 6 bases from J; junction bases left unmatched: 1. The CDR3 loop is CASMGLAGGNEQFF. Here the CDR3 DNA reads TGTGCCAGCATGGGACTAGCGGGGGGCAATGAGCAGTTCTTC.

This sequence joins TRBV7-9 and TRBJ1-2, with TRBD1 matching over 7 bases. The CDR3 contains 18 residues. The germline gives CDR1 SEHNR, CDR2 FQNEAQ (reference sequence). With V trimmed by 5 bases and J by 7 bases, 22 bases remained unmatched. CDR3 in DNA: TGTGCCAGCAGCCCAAAAAGTACCGGGACAGCCTCTGGGGGTGGCTACACCTTC. Protein: CASSPKSTGTASGGGYTF.

The chain is built from TRBV9 and TRBJ2-3; the match to TRBD2 covers 7 bases. After removal of 2 bases from V and 6 bases from J, the junction contained 3 bases not matched to a gene. This CDR3 spans 13 amino acids. Germline V CDR1 and CDR2: SGDLS, YYNGEE. This CDR3 is CASSVGGIDTQYF. The CDR3, as DNA: TGTGCCAGCAGCGTGGGGGGGATTGATACGCAGTATTTT.

The chain uses TRBV7-9 and TRBJ1-2; 7 bases are shared with TRBD1. V lost 0 bases, J lost 3 bases, and 4 bases stayed unmatched. CDR1 is SEHNR and CDR2 is FQNEAQ in the germline V gene (reference sequence). The CDR3 loop spans 15 amino acids. The CDR3 region is CASSLAGGTDYGYTF. The CDR3 nucleotides are TGTGCCAGCAGCTTAGCGGGAGGGACAGACTATGGCTACACCTTC. Complete variable domain (other parts from reference TRBV7-9 and TRBJ1-2): DTGVSQNPRHKITKRGQNVTFRCDPISEHNRLYWYRQTLGQGPEFLTYFQNEAQLEKSRLLSDRFSAERPKGSFSTLEIQRTEQGDSAMYLCASSLAGGTDYGYTFGSGTRLTVV.

This chain connects TRBV29-1 to TRBJ2-3, with no clear D. CDR1 is SQVTM, CDR2 ANQGSEA, per germline. CDR3 length equals 12 residues. The V and J ends lost 7 bases and 4 bases respectively, with 12 bases between them. The CDR3 loop reads CSGTRTADTQYF. The CDR3 nucleotides are TGCAGCGGTACCCGGACGGCAGATACGCAGTATTTT.

The CDR3 bases are TGTGCCAGCAGTTTAGGAGGGGAGGTTGAGCAGTTCTTC. Protein product: CASSLGGEVEQFF. The chain links TRBV28 to TRBJ2-1, with a weak D call TRBD2 (6 bases). Germline V gives CDR1 MDHEN, CDR2 SYDVKM. V dropped 2 bases and J dropped 9 bases, with 11 bases sitting between them. This CDR3 region has 13 residues.

The V gene is TRBV20-1, the J gene TRBJ2-1, with no clear D. Trimming took 1 base from V and 3 from J, leaving 10 bases between them. The CDR3 is 14 residues long. Germline CDR1 DFQATT, CDR2 SNEGSKA (reference sequence). The CDR3 region is CSARVSGFYNEQFF. In DNA, the CDR3 is TGCAGTGCTAGAGTAAGTGGCTTCTACAATGAGCAGTTCTTC.

The chain is built from TRBV7-2 and TRBJ1-5, with a possible D match to TRBD1 (6 bases). CDR1 and CDR2 from the germline V gene are SGHTA and FQGNSA. V was pared by 3 bases and J by 7 bases, with 16 bases between. This CDR3 contains 15 residues. The CDR3 sequence is CASSLLWGGRQPQHF. DNA of the CDR3: TGTGCCAGCAGCTTGCTATGGGGGGGGCGGCAGCCCCAGCATTTT.

V is TRBV15 and J is TRBJ1-2; a possible D gene is TRBD1 (5 bases). This CDR3 has 15 residues. CDR1 is LNHNV and CDR2 is YYDKDF in the germline V gene (reference sequence). The ends were cut back, 2 bases at V and 3 bases at J, with 13 bases in the middle. The CDR3, as DNA: TGTGCCACCAGCAGATCAAATCAGGGTTACTATGGCTACACCTTC. It encodes CATSRSNQGYYGYTF.

The J gene is TRBJ2-1, the V gene TRBV11-1; TRBD2 matches at 8 bases. The CDR3 loop spans 14 amino acids. V trimming: 8 bases; J trimming: 6 bases; junction bases outside the gene matches: 9. CDR1 SGHAT and CDR2 FQDESV come from the germline V gene (reference sequence). In DNA form, the CDR3 reads TGTGCCAGCGGAGACGCGGGGGGCTCCAATGAGCAGTTCTTC. It translates to CASGDAGGSNEQFF.

CDR3 nucleotide sequence: TGTGCCAGCAGTGGACACCTGCCCGGGGAGCTGTTTTTT. Its protein product is CASSGHLPGELFF. The genes are TRBV12-3 or TRBV12-4 and TRBJ2-2; D perhaps matches TRBD1 (5 bases). V was trimmed by 5 bases and J by 6 bases, leaving 10 bases between them. The CDR3 consists of 13 residues.

The V call is TRBV2, the J call TRBJ2-1, with 9 nucleotides matching TRBD1. Germline CDR1 SNHLY, CDR2 FYNNEI. The CDR3 spans 15 residues. Germline trimming cut 4 bases from V and 6 bases from J; bases unmatched to any gene: 7. Here the CDR3 DNA reads TGTGCCAGCAGTGCCGGACAGGGGCCACGCAATGAGCAGTTCTTC. Amino acids: CASSAGQGPRNEQFF.